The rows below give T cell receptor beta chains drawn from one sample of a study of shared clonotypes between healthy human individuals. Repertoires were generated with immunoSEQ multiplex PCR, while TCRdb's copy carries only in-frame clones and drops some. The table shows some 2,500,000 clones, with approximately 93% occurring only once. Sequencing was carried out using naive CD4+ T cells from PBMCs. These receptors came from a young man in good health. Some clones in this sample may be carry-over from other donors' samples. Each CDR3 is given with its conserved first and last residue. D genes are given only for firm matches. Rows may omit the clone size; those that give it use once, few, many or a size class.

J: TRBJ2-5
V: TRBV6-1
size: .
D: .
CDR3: CASRLSIRETQYF
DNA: TGTGCCAGCAGGCTCAGCATCCGGGAGACCCAGTACTTC

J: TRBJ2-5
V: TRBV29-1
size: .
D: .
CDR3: CSVVGRETQYF
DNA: TGCAGCGTTGTAGGGCGCGAGACCCAGTACTTC

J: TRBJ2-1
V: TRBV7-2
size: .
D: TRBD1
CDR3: CASSSHLRDRQFF
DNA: TGTGCCAGCAGCTCCCACCTCCGGGACAGGCAGTTCTTC

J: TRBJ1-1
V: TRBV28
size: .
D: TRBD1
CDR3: CASSPGGFGTEAFF
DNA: TGTGCCAGCAGCCCAGGGGGTTTCGGCACTGAAGCTTTCTTT

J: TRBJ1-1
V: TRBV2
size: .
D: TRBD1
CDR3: CASIPGQGNTEAFF
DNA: TGTGCCAGCATACCGGGACAGGGGAACACTGAAGCTTTCTTT

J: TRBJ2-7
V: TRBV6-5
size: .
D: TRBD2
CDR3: CASRRDGRVDEQYF
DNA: TGTGCCAGCAGGCGTGACGGGAGGGTCGACGAGCAGTACTTC

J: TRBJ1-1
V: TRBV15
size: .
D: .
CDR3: CATSEVGGGEAFF
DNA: TGTGCCACCAGCGAGGTTGGGGGAGGGGAAGCTTTCTTT

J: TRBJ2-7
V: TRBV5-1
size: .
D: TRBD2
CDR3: CASSLRTGGAYEQYF
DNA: TGCGCCAGCAGCTTGAGAACGGGAGGGGCCTACGAGCAGTACTTC

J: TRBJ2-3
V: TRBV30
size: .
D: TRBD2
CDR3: CAGLGGRADTQYF
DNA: TGTGCCGGCCTCGGCGGGAGGGCAGATACGCAGTATTTT

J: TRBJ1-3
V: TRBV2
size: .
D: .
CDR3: CASSASSGNTIYF
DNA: TGTGCCAGCAGTGCCAGCTCTGGAAACACCATATATTTT

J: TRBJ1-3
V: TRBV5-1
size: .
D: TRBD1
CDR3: CASSHRQGGSGNTIYF
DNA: TGCGCCAGCAGCCATCGACAGGGCGGCTCTGGAAACACCATATATTTT

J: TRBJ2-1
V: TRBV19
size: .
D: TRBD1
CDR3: CASRDRNYNEQFF
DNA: TGTGCCAGTAGGGACAGGAACTACAATGAGCAGTTCTTC

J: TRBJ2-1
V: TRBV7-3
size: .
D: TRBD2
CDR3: CASSFEVAGGNEQFF
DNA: TGTGCCAGCAGCTTTGAGGTAGCGGGAGGAAATGAGCAGTTCTTC

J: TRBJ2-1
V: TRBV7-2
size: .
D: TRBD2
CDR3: CASSWELAGANEQFF
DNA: TGTGCCAGCAGCTGGGAACTAGCGGGAGCCAATGAGCAGTTCTTC

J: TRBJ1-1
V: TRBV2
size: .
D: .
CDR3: CASSEGGITEAFF
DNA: TGTGCCAGCAGTGAAGGAGGGATCACTGAAGCTTTCTTT

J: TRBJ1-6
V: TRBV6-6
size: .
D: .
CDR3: CASSRGTQNSPLHF
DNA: TGTGCCAGCAGTCGCGGGACCCAAAATTCACCCCTCCACTTT

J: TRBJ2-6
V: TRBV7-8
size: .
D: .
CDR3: CASSSPGFRTSGANVLTF
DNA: TGTGCCAGCAGCTCACCCGGGTTCAGGACCTCTGGGGCCAACGTCCTGACTTTC

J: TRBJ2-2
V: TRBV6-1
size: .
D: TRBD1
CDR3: CASSDLGTAYTGELFF
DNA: TGTGCCAGCAGTGACCTAGGGACAGCCTACACCGGGGAGCTGTTTTTT

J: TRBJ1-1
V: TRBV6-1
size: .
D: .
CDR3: CASSPLGVNTEAFF
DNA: TGTGCCAGCAGCCCCCTTGGGGTGAACACTGAAGCTTTCTTT

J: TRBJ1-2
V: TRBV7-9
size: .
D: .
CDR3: CASSLGENYGYTF
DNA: TGTGCCAGCAGCTTAGGGGAGAACTATGGCTACACCTTC

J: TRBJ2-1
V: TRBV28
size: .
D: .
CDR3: CASSGGHYNEQFF
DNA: TGTGCCAGCAGCGGGGGGCATTACAATGAGCAGTTCTTC

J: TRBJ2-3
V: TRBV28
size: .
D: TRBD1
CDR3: CASSSLGRGYNSTDTQYF
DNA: TGTGCCAGCAGTTCACTTGGCAGGGGGTATAATAGCACAGATACGCAGTATTTT

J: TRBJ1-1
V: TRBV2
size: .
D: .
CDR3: CASSDEVGTEAFF
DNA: TGTGCCAGCAGTGATGAGGTCGGCACTGAAGCTTTCTTT

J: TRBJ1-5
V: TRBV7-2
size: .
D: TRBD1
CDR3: CASSLAPSQGARQPQHF
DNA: TGTGCCAGCAGCTTAGCGCCCTCGCAGGGGGCGCGTCAGCCCCAGCATTTT

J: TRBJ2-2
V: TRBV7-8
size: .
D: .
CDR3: CASSRDAGELFF
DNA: TGTGCCAGCAGCCGGGACGCCGGGGAGCTGTTTTTT

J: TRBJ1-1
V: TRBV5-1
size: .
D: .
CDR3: CASSFGRQNTEAFF
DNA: TGCGCCAGCAGTTTCGGGCGCCAGAACACTGAAGCTTTCTTT

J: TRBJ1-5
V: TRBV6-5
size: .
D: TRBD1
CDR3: CASSGTGRGQPQHF
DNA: TGTGCCAGCAGTGGGACAGGGCGCGGCCAGCCCCAGCATTTT

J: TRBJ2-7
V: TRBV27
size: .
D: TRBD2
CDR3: CASRRLAGGEYEQYF
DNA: TGTGCCAGCAGAAGGCTAGCGGGAGGGGAGTACGAGCAGTACTTC

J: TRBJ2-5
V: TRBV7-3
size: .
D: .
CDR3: CASSLGGDETQYF
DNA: TGTGCCAGCAGCTTGGGGGGAGACGAGACCCAGTACTTC

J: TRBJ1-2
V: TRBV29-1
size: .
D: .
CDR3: CSAHLGGWYGYTF
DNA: TGCAGCGCCCACCTCGGGGGATGGTATGGCTACACCTTC

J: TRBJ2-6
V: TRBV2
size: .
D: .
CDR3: CASSEQPSGANVLTF
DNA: TGTGCCAGCAGTGAACAGCCCTCTGGGGCCAACGTCCTGACTTTC

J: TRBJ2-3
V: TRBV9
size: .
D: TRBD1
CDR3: CASSVAGQGASDTQYF
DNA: TGTGCCAGCAGCGTAGCGGGACAGGGGGCATCAGATACGCAGTATTTT

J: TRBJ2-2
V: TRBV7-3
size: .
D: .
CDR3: CASSRQSTGELFF
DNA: TGTGCCAGCAGCCGACAGTCTACCGGGGAGCTGTTTTTT

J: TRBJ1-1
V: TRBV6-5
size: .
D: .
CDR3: CASSRAFGSTEAFF
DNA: TGTGCCAGCAGCCGGGCATTTGGCTCCACTGAAGCTTTCTTT

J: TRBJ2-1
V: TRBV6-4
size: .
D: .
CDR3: CASSDDYNEQFF
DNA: TGTGCCAGCAGTGACGACTACAATGAGCAGTTCTTC

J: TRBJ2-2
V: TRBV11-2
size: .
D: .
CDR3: CASSLVVGVNTGELFF
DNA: TGTGCCAGCAGCTTAGTAGTGGGAGTTAACACCGGGGAGCTGTTTTTT

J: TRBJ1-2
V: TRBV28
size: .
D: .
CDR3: CASSRYGYTF
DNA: TGTGCCAGCAGTCGCTATGGCTACACCTTC

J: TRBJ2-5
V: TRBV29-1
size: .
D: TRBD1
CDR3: CSVGAGGVQETQYF
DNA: TGCAGCGTTGGGGCAGGGGGTGTTCAAGAGACCCAGTACTTC

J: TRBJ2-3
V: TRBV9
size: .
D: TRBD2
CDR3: CASSGRPTKTWVPGGLGTDTQYF
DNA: TGTGCCAGCAGCGGAAGACCTACAAAGACTTGGGTTCCGGGAGGGCTTGGCACAGATACGCAGTATTTT

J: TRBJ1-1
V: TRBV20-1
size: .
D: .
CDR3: CSANSGTQAFF
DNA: TGCAGTGCTAATTCCGGGACACAAGCTTTCTTT

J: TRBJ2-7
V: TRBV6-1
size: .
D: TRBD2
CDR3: CASSEQRLAGLAYEQYF
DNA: TGTGCCAGCAGTGAACAGAGACTAGCGGGATTGGCCTACGAGCAGTACTTC

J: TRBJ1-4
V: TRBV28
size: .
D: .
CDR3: CASSLAGGGNEKLFF
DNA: TGTGCCAGCAGTTTAGCGGGCGGGGGTAATGAAAAACTGTTTTTT

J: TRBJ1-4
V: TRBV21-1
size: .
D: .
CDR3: CASSKGKGFNEKLFF
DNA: TGTGCCAGCAGCAAAGGAAAAGGTTTTAATGAAAAACTGTTTTTT

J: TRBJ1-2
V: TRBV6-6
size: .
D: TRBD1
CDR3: CASSYGTGGYGYTF
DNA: TGTGCCAGCAGCTATGGGACAGGCGGCTATGGCTACACCTTC

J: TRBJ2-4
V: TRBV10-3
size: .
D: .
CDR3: CAISGLAKNIQYF
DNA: TGTGCCATCAGTGGACTAGCCAAAAACATTCAGTACTTC

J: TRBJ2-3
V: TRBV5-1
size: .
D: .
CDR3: CASTLGAVTDTQYF
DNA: TGCGCCAGCACCTTAGGTGCCGTCACAGATACGCAGTATTTT

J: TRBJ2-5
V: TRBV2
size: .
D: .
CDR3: CASGSLEETQYF
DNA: TGTGCCTCCGGGTCCTTAGAGGAGACCCAGTACTTC

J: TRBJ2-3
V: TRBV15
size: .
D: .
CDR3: CATSSQTSGVETQYF
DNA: TGTGCCACCAGCAGTCAAACCTCAGGGGTTGAGACGCAGTATTTT

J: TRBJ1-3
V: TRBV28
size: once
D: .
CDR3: CASSLSVWDNSGNTIYF
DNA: TGTGCCAGCAGTTTATCCGTATGGGACAACTCTGGAAACACCATATATTTT

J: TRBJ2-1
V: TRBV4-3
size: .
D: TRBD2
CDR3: CASSQDRSGAYNEQFF
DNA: TGCGCCAGCAGCCAAGATCGGAGCGGGGCTTACAATGAGCAGTTCTTC

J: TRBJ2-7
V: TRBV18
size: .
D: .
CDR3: CASSPTGIGEQYF
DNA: TGTGCCAGCTCACCCACAGGGATCGGAGAGCAGTACTTC

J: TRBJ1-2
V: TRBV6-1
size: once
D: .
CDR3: CASSEERWHGYTF
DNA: TGTGCCAGCAGTGAAGAAAGGTGGCATGGCTACACCTTC

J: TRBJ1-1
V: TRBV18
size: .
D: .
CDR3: CASSPGGINTEAFF
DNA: TGTGCCAGCTCACCCGGGGGGATTAACACTGAAGCTTTCTTT

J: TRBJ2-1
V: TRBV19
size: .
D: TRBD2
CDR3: CASSTTSGSPNEQFF
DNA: TGTGCCAGTAGTACAACCAGCGGGAGTCCCAATGAGCAGTTCTTC

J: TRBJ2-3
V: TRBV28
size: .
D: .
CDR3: CASSDLTDTQYF
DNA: TGTGCCAGCAGCGACTTAACAGATACGCAGTATTTT